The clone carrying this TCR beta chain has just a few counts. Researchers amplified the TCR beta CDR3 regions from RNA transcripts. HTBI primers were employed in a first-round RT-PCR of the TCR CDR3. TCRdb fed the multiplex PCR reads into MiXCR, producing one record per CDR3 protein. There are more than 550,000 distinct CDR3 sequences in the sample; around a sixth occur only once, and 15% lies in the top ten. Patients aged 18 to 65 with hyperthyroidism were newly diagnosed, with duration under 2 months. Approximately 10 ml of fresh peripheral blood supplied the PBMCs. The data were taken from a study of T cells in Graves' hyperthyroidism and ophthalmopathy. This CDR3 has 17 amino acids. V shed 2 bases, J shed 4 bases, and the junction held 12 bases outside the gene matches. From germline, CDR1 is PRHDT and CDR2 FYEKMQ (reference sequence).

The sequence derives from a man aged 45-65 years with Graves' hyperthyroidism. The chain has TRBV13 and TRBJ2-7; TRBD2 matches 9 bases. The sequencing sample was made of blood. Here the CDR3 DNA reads TGTGCCAGCAGCTTAAAAGGTTCCAGCGGGAGGAGATACGAGCAGTACTTC. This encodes CASSLKGSSGRRYEQYF. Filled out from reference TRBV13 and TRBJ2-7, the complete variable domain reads AAGVIQSPRHLIKEKRETATLKCYPIPRHDTVYWYQQGPGQDPQFLISFYEKMQSDKGSIPDRFSAQQFSDYHSELNMSSLELGDSALYFCASSLKGSSGRRYEQYFGPGTRLTVT.